One T cell receptor beta chain is described in this entry. Its antigen is currently unknown. CDR1 and CDR2 from the germline V gene are SEHNR and FQNEAQ (reference sequence). The V and J ends lost 2 bases and 6 bases respectively, with 7 bases between them. The CDR3 loop spans 12 amino acids. The data belong to a study of cytomegalovirus exposure and HLA in healthy donors. About the study: Unique TCR beta sequences numbering approximately 120 million came from about 179 million T cells in an earlier analysis. Study-level results: CMV serostatus was the only immune exposure information that was available. An apparent linkage of common viral pathogens to several of the most significant clusters emerged in a later analysis.

The PCR was carried out with 60 Vbeta primers and 13 Jbeta primers. Data came from immunoSEQ multiplex PCR; TCRdb stores just in-frame clones and leaves some out. This repertoire shows around 230,000 clones, 82% found once; its top ten account for approximately 6.5%. The chain links TRBV7-9 to TRBJ1-1; D is possibly TRBD1 (5 bases). The sample comprised PBMCs. This receptor was obtained from a man aged 40-50 years in good health and CMV-seropositive. CDR3 amino acids: CASSLKGSEAFF. The CDR3 bases are TGTGCCAGCAGCTTAAAGGGGTCTGAAGCTTTCTTT.